This TCR beta chain was identified in a study of blood T cell repertoires in COVID-19. Study details: Sites across the United States, Italy and Spain contributed samples from acute and convalescent COVID-19. Sources were T cells, B-cell-depleted T cells, or PBMCs; the material itself was cDNA or gDNA.

Trimming pared 0 bases from V and 2 bases from J, leaving 11 bases between. This CDR3 is 16 amino acids long. Looked up from germline, CDR1 is LNHNV and CDR2 is YYDKDF (reference sequence). Authors' methods: Researchers report that nucleated cell counts were estimated from reference gene primer amplification. Data came from immunoSEQ multiplex PCR; TCRdb stores just in-frame clones and leaves some out. V, J and clone size are those of that table, while D and trimming were read from the DNA. The table shows roughly 310,000 clones, with 85% to 90% occurring only once. The sample consisted of peripheral blood. The sequence was collected from a woman aged 45-60 years with active or convalescent COVID-19. This chain links TRBV15 with TRBJ1-5; unclear D gene. DNA of the CDR3: TGTGCCACCAGCAGAGATTGGCGGGGTGGCAATCAGCCCCAGCATTTT. This codes for CATSRDWRGGNQPQHF. Based on the CDR3 plus reference TRBV15 and TRBJ1-5, the full variable domain is DAMVIQNPRYQVTQFGKPVTLSCSQTLNHNVMYWYQQKSSQAPKLLFHYYDKDFNNEADTPDNFQSRRPNTSFCFLDIRSPGLGDTAMYLCATSRDWRGGNQPQHFGDGTRLSIL.